Each of the 26 T cell receptor beta chains below was sequenced from the same sample in a study of blood T cell repertoires in COVID-19. Profiled with immunoSEQ multiplex PCR; TCRdb holds only in-frame clones, not every one. There are roughly 290,000 clones in the sample; 70% to 90% occur only once, and roughly an eighth lies in the top ten. The specimen was peripheral blood. The receptor source for this set is a woman in her sixties with acute or convalescent COVID-19.

The chain uses TRBV9 and TRBJ1-6, with a weak D call TRBD1 (6 bases). The CDR3 has 16 amino acids. The V end lost 3 bases, the J end lost 6 bases, and 16 bases lay between the germline ends. Germline loops: CDR1 SGDLS, CDR2 YYNGEE. CDR3 coding DNA: TGTGCCAGCAGCGGTTACGGACAGCTTCTTAATTCACCCCTCCACTTT. It specifies CASSGYGQLLNSPLHF.

J is TRBJ1-2 and V is TRBV5-4; 7 bases align to TRBD1. V lost 5 bases to trimming and J lost 5 bases; unmatched junction nucleotides: 6. From germline, CDR1 is SGHNT and CDR2 YYREEE (reference sequence). CDR3 size: 13 residues. The CDR3 loop reads CASRGTDKYGYTF. Here the CDR3 DNA reads TGTGCCAGCAGGGGGACAGATAAGTATGGCTACACCTTC.

The rearrangement joins TRBV5-6 to TRBJ1-6; 8 nucleotides agree with TRBD1. V was clipped by 3 bases and J by 6 bases; unmatched bases: 2. The CDR3 extends over 14 amino acids. Germline V gene sequence: CDR1 SGHDT, CDR2 YYEEEE. CDR3 nucleotide sequence: TGTGCCAGCAGCTGGGACAGGACTAATTCACCCCTCCACTTT. Translated: CASSWDRTNSPLHF.

The chain combines TRBV2 with TRBJ1-2; TRBD1 matches 8 bases. The CDR3 is 17 amino acids. V lost 2 bases and J lost 9; bases outside the gene matches: 17. Germline V CDR1 and CDR2: SNHLY, FYNNEI. The CDR3 loop reads CASSEYAGGTLDLSYTF. The CDR3 nucleotides are TGTGCCAGCAGTGAATACGCAGGGGGCACTCTCGATTTAAGCTACACCTTC. The whole variable domain, filled in from reference TRBV2 and TRBJ1-2, reads EPEVTQTPSHQVTQMGQEVILRCVPISNHLYFYWYRQILGQKVEFLVSFYNNEISEKSEIFDDQFSVERPDGSNFTLKIRSTKLEDSAMYFCASSEYAGGTLDLSYTFGSGTRLTVV.

This chain links TRBV6-2 or TRBV6-3 with TRBJ2-3; D gene unclear. The CDR3 has 14 amino acids. Trimming took off 1 base at V and 4 bases at J, with 9 bases between the two ends. The germline gives CDR1 MNHEY, CDR2 SVGEGT. CDR3 sequence reads: CASSYLGDADTQYF. The DNA for the CDR3 is TGTGCCAGCAGTTACTTAGGAGATGCAGATACGCAGTATTTT.

The chain recombines TRBV11-2 with TRBJ2-1, with D possibly matching TRBD2 (5 bases). Germline values: CDR1 SGHAT, CDR2 FQNNGV. Trimming cost V 8 bases and J 5 bases, with 10 bases left between them. The CDR3 totals 12 residues. CDR3 protein: CASRRADNEQFF. The CDR3 bases are TGTGCCAGCCGGCGGGCCGACAATGAGCAGTTCTTC.

The chain carries TRBV9 and TRBJ2-1; TRBD2 aligns across 10 bases. This CDR3 is built from 15 residues. CDR1 is SGDLS and CDR2 is YYNGEE in the germline V gene. After removal of 0 bases from V and 6 bases from J, the junction contained 3 bases not matched to a gene. In DNA form, the CDR3 reads TGTGCCAGCAGCGTAGTAGCGGGGGGCCTCAATGAGCAGTTCTTC. Translating it yields CASSVVAGGLNEQFF.

V gene TRBV19 combines with J gene TRBJ2-1; D remains unclear. In germline, CDR1 is LNHDA, CDR2 SQIVND (reference sequence). Trimming removed 3 bases at V and 0 bases at J, with 15 bases between. This CDR3 is built from 17 residues. This CDR3 reads CASSIGGGKSSYNEQFF. Here the CDR3 DNA reads TGTGCCAGTAGTATTGGCGGCGGAAAAAGCTCCTACAATGAGCAGTTCTTC.

This sequence joins TRBV7-9 and TRBJ1-4; D call uncertain. CDR3 length: 13 residues. The germline V gene has CDR1 SEHNR and CDR2 FQNEAQ (reference sequence). Trimming pared 1 base from V and 10 bases from J, leaving 10 bases between. This chain's CDR3 is CASSLDQFGKLFF. CDR3 coding DNA: TGTGCCAGCAGCTTAGATCAGTTTGGAAAACTGTTTTTT.

This sequence joins TRBV18 and TRBJ1-1; D is uncertain. This CDR3 contains 12 residues. The germline V gene encodes CDR1 KGHSH and CDR2 LQKENI. With 3 bases removed from V and 8 bases from J, the gap between germline ends came to 10 bases. The DNA for the CDR3 is TGTGCCAGCTCACCTGCCCGAGGGGAAGCTTTCTTT. Translation: CASSPARGEAFF. Full variable domain (missing parts from reference TRBV18 and TRBJ1-1): NAGVMQNPRHLVRRRGQEARLRCSPMKGHSHVYWYRQLPEEGLKFMVYLQKENIIDESGMPKERFSAEFPKEGPSILRIQQVVRGDSAAYFCASSPARGEAFFGQGTRLTVV.

V is TRBV5-1 and J is TRBJ2-5, with 7 nucleotides matching TRBD2. The CDR3 covers 16 residues. The germline V gene has CDR1 SGHRS and CDR2 YFSETQ. With 4 bases clipped from V and 2 bases from J, the junction kept 11 bases outside the gene matches. The DNA of the CDR3 is TGCGCCAGCAGCCCAGGGAGGGGATTACTACAAGAGACCCAGTACTTC. As protein: CASSPGRGLLQETQYF.

In this sample, this clone turned up once. Here the CDR3 reads CASSVASNTEAFF. The CDR3, as DNA: TGTGCCAGCAGCGTAGCTTCGAACACTGAAGCTTTCTTT. The rearrangement links TRBV9 to TRBJ1-1, with D uncertain. Germline V gene lookup returns CDR1 SGDLS and CDR2 YYNGEE. V lost 0 bases, J lost 1 base, and 4 bases lay in between. The CDR3 runs 13 residues.

This chain links TRBV11-2 with TRBJ2-1; 7 positions agree with TRBD1. This CDR3 spans 12 amino acids. Germline-derived CDR1 and CDR2 are SGHAT and FQNNGV. The V and J ends lost 4 bases and 7 bases, in that order; junction bases with no gene match: 1. The CDR3 sequence is CASSSRGNEQFF. The DNA of the CDR3 is TGTGCCAGCAGCTCCAGGGGGAATGAGCAGTTCTTC.

The rearrangement joins TRBV7-2 to TRBJ2-1, with 7 bases lining up with TRBD2. Germline-derived CDR1 and CDR2 are SGHTA and FQGNSA. Losses at the gene ends were 0 bases for V and 0 bases for J; bases not matched to a gene: 17. This CDR3 region has 21 residues. The chain's CDR3 is CASSLARFGLAALDSYNEQFF. As DNA, the CDR3 is TGTGCCAGCAGCTTAGCGCGCTTTGGCCTAGCGGCACTTGACTCCTACAATGAGCAGTTCTTC.

This clone appeared once. The J gene is TRBJ1-6, the V gene TRBV29-1; perhaps TRBD1 as D (6 bases). Germline-derived CDR1 and CDR2 are SQVTM and ANQGSEA. The CDR3 runs 13 residues. Trimming removed 3 bases at V and 6 bases at J, with 9 bases between. The DNA of the CDR3 is TGCAGCGTTGAGTGGGGGCCTAATTCACCCCTCCACTTT. It codes for CSVEWGPNSPLHF.

This rearrangement joins TRBV2 to TRBJ2-7; a weak D match, TRBD1 (6 bases). CDR3 size: 14 residues. V was pared by 6 bases and J by 0 bases, with 12 bases between. Germline-derived CDR1 and CDR2 are SNHLY and FYNNEI. Written as DNA, the CDR3 is TGTGCCAGCAGAGCGACAGGTTACTCCTACGAGCAGTACTTC. Protein sequence: CASRATGYSYEQYF.

This chain uses TRBV19 with TRBJ1-2; tentative D call: TRBD1 (5 bases). CDR3 length equals 13 residues. Germline V gene data show CDR1 as LNHDA and CDR2 as SQIVND (reference sequence). Trimming left V 6 bases short and J 8 bases short, with 16 bases between. This CDR3 reads CASSQGGGIGYTF. In nucleotides, the CDR3 is TGTGCCAGTAGCCAAGGCGGGGGAATCGGCTACACCTTC.

The V and J genes are TRBV3-1 (or the pseudogene TRBV3-2) and TRBJ2-7, with TRBD2 as a possible D gene (5 bases). Trimming cost V 2 bases and J 6 bases, with 14 bases left between them. The germline V gene encodes CDR1 LGHDT and CDR2 YNNKEL (reference sequence). This CDR3 comprises 14 residues. The CDR3 nucleotides are TGTGCCAGCAGCCAACGTACTAGGGCCGCCGAGCAGTACTTC. This gives the protein CASSQRTRAAEQYF.

The chain is built from TRBV4-1 and TRBJ1-6, with 8 bases fitting TRBD1. Germline V gives CDR1 MGHRA, CDR2 YSYEKL. The CDR3 length is 19 residues. Losses at the gene ends were 4 bases for V and 2 bases for J; bases not matched to a gene: 13. The CDR3 protein is CASSPSRDRLSAYNSPLHF. The CDR3 DNA reads as TGCGCCAGCAGCCCAAGCCGGGACAGGCTCAGCGCCTATAATTCACCCCTCCACTTT.

This clone showed up just a few times. V and J are TRBV15 and TRBJ1-1; D not certain. With 0 bases removed from V and 0 bases from J, the gap between germline ends came to 8 bases. Germline assignment: CDR1 LNHNV and CDR2 YYDKDF (reference sequence). This CDR3 is built from 15 residues. This CDR3 is CATSRESSLNTEAFF. Written as DNA, the CDR3 is TGTGCCACCAGCAGAGAAAGCTCCTTGAACACTGAAGCTTTCTTT.

The chain joins TRBV15 to TRBJ1-2; D is uncertain. CDR1 is LNHNV and CDR2 is YYDKDF in the germline V gene (reference sequence). The V and J ends lost 0 bases and 7 bases respectively, with 15 bases between them. The CDR3 runs to 15 residues. In DNA form, the CDR3 reads TGTGCCACCAGCAGAGATATGGGTGAATCGGGTGGCTACACCTTC. Translated, it gives CATSRDMGESGGYTF.

The V and J genes are TRBV6-5 and TRBJ2-3; 14 positions match TRBD2. V was pared by 4 bases and J by 3 bases, with 3 bases of the junction left unmatched. CDR1 is MNHEY and CDR2 is SVGAGI in the germline V gene. This CDR3 region has 16 residues. The CDR3 coding sequence is TGTGCCAGCAGTTTGACTAGCGGGGGGGCAACAGATACGCAGTATTTT. This translates into CASSLTSGGATDTQYF.

This chain joins TRBV6-5 and TRBJ1-1; D gene uncertain. The germline V gene has CDR1 MNHEY and CDR2 SVGAGI. Trimming left V 7 bases short and J 1 base short, with 10 bases between. The CDR3 loop spans 13 amino acids. The CDR3: CASTSPGNTEAFF. The CDR3 DNA reads TGTGCCAGCACCTCCCCGGGGAACACTGAAGCTTTCTTT.

The sample holds one count of this clone. This chain uses TRBV29-1 with TRBJ1-6; D is ambiguous. CDR3 length: 17 amino acids. Germline V gene data show CDR1 as SQVTM and CDR2 as ANQGSEA. V lost 7 bases and J 0 bases, leaving 19 bases between the germline ends. The CDR3 loop is CSGEWEEKSSYNSPLHF. In DNA, the CDR3 is TGCAGCGGCGAGTGGGAGGAGAAGAGCTCCTATAATTCACCCCTCCACTTT.

This rearrangement joins TRBV3-1 (or the pseudogene TRBV3-2) to TRBJ1-2; TRBD1 agrees at 8 bases. Per the germline V gene, CDR1 is LGHDT and CDR2 is YNNKEL (reference sequence). CDR3 length: 13 amino acids. With V trimmed by 3 bases and J by 7 bases, 4 bases remained unmatched. The DNA of the CDR3 is TGTGCCAGCAGCCATGGACAGGGATTTGGCTACACCTTC. Translating gives CASSHGQGFGYTF.

The gene calls are TRBV6-6 and TRBJ1-5; TRBD1 matches at 7 bases. After removal of 6 bases from V and 1 base from J, the junction contained 6 bases not matched to a gene. This CDR3 spans 15 amino acids. Looked up from germline, CDR1 is MNHNY and CDR2 is SVGAGI (reference sequence). The CDR3 region is CASRETGLSNQPQHF. The CDR3 DNA reads as TGTGCCAGCAGGGAGACAGGGTTAAGCAATCAGCCCCAGCATTTT.